The 27 T cell receptor beta chains presented below share a single source sample, sequenced in a study of tumor-infiltrating lymphocytes in primary liver carcinoma. The source material, about 19-30 mg of unsorted bulk tissue, was used to co-extract RNA and DNA. Priming with a constant-region primer yielded TCR beta cDNA from roughly 500 ng total RNA. Slightly modified ARM-PCR, run as three nested multiplex PCR rounds, produced the TCR beta libraries. It was with TRBV1-TRBV30 forward primers and a C-beta reverse primer that the first two PCR rounds were run, at 10 to 11 cycles each. TCRdb redid the calling of the multiplex PCR reads with MiXCR, one entry per CDR3 protein. Among under 30,000 distinct CDR3 sequences, over 65% were seen once, and the ten largest hold approximately 45%. Source material: liver tumor tissue from sampling region 3. Specified subset: tumor region T3, left-lateral pole. The receptors were sampled from a man aged 35-49 years with primary liver carcinoma and hepatitis B virus infection.

The chain couples TRBV5-4 to TRBJ2-3, with D tentatively TRBD2 (6 bases). Trimming removed 8 bases at V and 2 bases at J, with 21 bases between. There are 16 residues in the CDR3. Germline CDR1 SGHNT, CDR2 YYREEE (reference sequence). This CDR3 is CASSLPTGTFTDTQYF. The CDR3 DNA reads TGTGCCAGTAGCCTTCCTACCGGGACTTTCACAGATACGCAGTATTTT.

CDR3 sequence (DNA): TGTGCCAGCAGTTACTCTAACGGGAATAGTGAGCAGTACTTC. Protein product: CASSYSNGNSEQYF. V usage is TRBV6-5 and J usage is TRBJ2-7; a weak D match, TRBD2 (5 bases). There are 14 residues in the CDR3. The V and J ends lost 0 bases and 7 bases respectively, with 13 bases between them. The germline V gene encodes CDR1 MNHEY and CDR2 SVGAGI.

About this clonotype itself: The CDR3 ends on some other residue instead of the conserved phenylalanine or tryptophan, so this is likely a read error. The gene calls are TRBV14 and TRBJ2-5; 8 nucleotides match TRBD2. Trimming at V came to 3 bases and at J to 2 bases, leaving 8 bases not matched to a gene. This CDR3 is built from 16 residues. Germline assignment: CDR1 SGHDN and CDR2 FVKESK. CDR3 sequence reads: CASSHRSGSTQETQYL. CDR3 sequence (DNA): TGTGCCAGCAGCCATAGGAGCGGGAGCACGCAAGAGACCCAGTACTTA.

Turning to this clonotype: The CDR3 does not end in the conserved phenylalanine or tryptophan, so this is likely a read error. The rearrangement links TRBV7-2 to TRBJ2-6; D may correspond to TRBD1 or TRBD2 (5 bases each). CDR1 is SGHTA and CDR2 is FQGNSA in the germline V gene. CDR3 length: 19 amino acids. V lost 0 bases to trimming and J lost 0 bases, with 15 bases between them. CDR3 nucleotides: TGTGCCAGCAGCTTAGCTCCGGGACCAACTATCTCTGGGGCCAACGTCCTGACTGTC. It translates to CASSLAPGPTISGANVLTV.

This clonotype appeared once. A read error may produce the germline difference seen at one junction end. The chain combines TRBV5-5 with TRBJ2-1, with 8 bases identical to TRBD1. Per the germline V gene, CDR1 is SGHKS and CDR2 is YYEKEE (reference sequence). The CDR3 has 15 residues. CDR3 nucleotide sequence: TGTGCCAGCTGCCCCGGACAGGGTTCCTACAATGAGCAGGCCTTC. Translated, it gives CASCPGQGSYNEQAF.

Points on this clonotype: A read error may account for a junction end that differs from germline. For the CDR3, the DNA is TGTGTCAGCAGTTACGGGGCAGAATTAAACACTGAAGTTTTCTTT. Protein: CVSSYGAELNTEVFF. V usage is TRBV6-5 and J usage is TRBJ1-1, with D possibly matching TRBD1 (5 bases). The germline gives CDR1 MNHEY, CDR2 SVGAGI. The CDR3 runs to 15 residues.

As concerns this clonotype: A junction end diverges from the germline sequence, so it may reflect a read error. The genes are TRBV4-1 and TRBJ2-7, with D unclear. The V gene's germline CDR1 is MGHRA and CDR2 YSYEKL. This CDR3 spans 13 amino acids. This CDR3 reads CASSPGCWYEQCF. The CDR3 DNA follows: TGCGCCAGCAGCCCGGGCTGTTGGTATGAGCAGTGCTTC.

Worth noting for this clonotype: The CDR3 does not end in the conserved phenylalanine or tryptophan, so this is likely a read error. V usage is TRBV10-3 and J usage is TRBJ1-5; D remains ambiguous. Germline CDR1 is ENHRY and CDR2 is SYGVKD. The CDR3 has 14 amino acids. CDR3 DNA: TGTGCCATCAGTGAGTATGAGGCCGATCAACCCCAGCATTAT. Amino acids: CAISEYEADQPQHY.

Notes on this clonotype: The junction departs from the called germline gene at one end, perhaps through a read error. V usage is TRBV29-1 and J usage is TRBJ2-4; D could derive from TRBD1 or TRBD2 (5 bases each). Germline V gene sequence: CDR1 SQVTM, CDR2 ANQGSEA. CDR3 size: 14 residues. This chain's CDR3 is CSVEGQGVGDVQYF. The CDR3 coding sequence is TGCAGCGTTGAGGGGCAGGGCGTCGGGGACGTTCAATACTTC.

This clonotype was seen at least ten times. This chain links TRBV29-1 with TRBJ2-2, with TRBD2 as a possible D gene (5 bases). The CDR3 has 13 amino acids. Germline V gene sequence: CDR1 SQVTM, CDR2 ANQGSEA. The CDR3 coding sequence is TGCAGTGCGTGGCGGGTAAACACCGGGGAGCTGTTTTTT. It specifies CSAWRVNTGELFF.

Regarding this clonotype: Its ends do not fully match the called genes, so a read error is possible. The chain uses TRBV4-3 and TRBJ2-7, with TRBD2 as a possible D gene (6 bases). The CDR3 loop spans 15 amino acids. Germline CDR1 reads LGHNA; CDR2 reads YSLEER. The CDR3 nucleotides are TGCGCCAGCAGCCTAGATCGGGAGAGTCCCTACGAGCGGTACTTC. Protein product: CASSLDRESPYERYF.

As regards this clonotype: A read error may produce the germline difference seen at one junction end. This chain connects TRBV5-5 to TRBJ2-1, with 8 bases that match TRBD1. The CDR3 is 15 residues long. The germline gives CDR1 SGHKS, CDR2 YYEKEE (reference sequence). The CDR3 coding sequence is TGTGCCAGCGACCTTGGACAGGGTTCCTACAATGAGCATTTCTTC. It yields the protein CASDLGQGSYNEHFF.

This clonotype is deemed medium-sized. The chain recombines TRBV5-4 with TRBJ2-3; TRBD2 matches at 12 bases. The CDR3 spans 16 residues. Germline V gene sequence: CDR1 SGHNT, CDR2 YYREEE (reference sequence). Trimming at V came to 4 bases and at J to 4 bases, leaving 7 bases not matched to a gene. This CDR3 is CASSGLAGGRPDTQYF. In DNA, the CDR3 is TGTGCCAGCAGCGGTCTAGCGGGAGGGCGCCCAGATACGCAGTATTTT. The full variable domain, completed using reference TRBV5-4 and TRBJ2-3, is ETGVTQSPTHLIKTRGQQVTLRCSSQSGHNTVSWYQQALGQGPQFIFQYYREEENGRGNFPPRFSGLQFPNYSSELNVNALELDDSALYLCASSGLAGGRPDTQYFGPGTRLTVL.

Regarding this clonotype: The CDR3 does not close with the conserved phenylalanine or tryptophan, likely indicating a read error. Because the CDR3's place on the DNA is in doubt, the DNA is left out and the CDR3 is given as listed by TCRdb. The chain links TRBV6-1 to TRBJ2-1; the tabulated D call, TRBD2, remains unverified against the DNA. The germline V gene has CDR1 MNHNS and CDR2 SASEGT. The CDR3 extends over 14 residues, inclusive of both ends. CDR3 protein: CASTGSLNYNERFL.

Of note for this clonotype: The junction and the germline gene differ at one end; a read error may be behind it. V and J are TRBV12-3 or TRBV12-4 and TRBJ2-4; possible D gene TRBD1, 5 bases. The CDR3 runs to 18 residues. CDR3 sequence: CASSLWGGADIAINIQYF. DNA of the CDR3: TGTGCCAGCAGTCTATGGGGTGGGGCGGACATAGCCATAAACATTCAGTACTTT.

Concerning this clonotype itself: Compared with germline, one end of the junction differs, possibly owing to a read error. V is TRBV4-1 and J is TRBJ2-1; D gene uncertain. Germline V CDR1 and CDR2: MGHRA, YSYEKL. The CDR3 is 15 residues long. The CDR3 spells CARSPLGNKNNEQFF. CDR3 in DNA: TGCGCCAGGAGCCCGCTAGGTAACAAGAACAATGAGCAGTTCTTC.

In DNA, the CDR3 is TGTGCCAGCGGAGGTCTAGCGGGAGGGCGCCCAGATACGCAGTATTTT. This encodes CASGGLAGGRPDTQYF. The rearrangement joins TRBV5-4 to TRBJ2-3, with 12 nucleotides matching TRBD2. The CDR3 totals 16 residues. The V segment lost 7 bases and the J segment 4 bases; nucleotides outside the gene matches: 10. Germline V gene sequence: CDR1 SGHNT, CDR2 YYREEE (reference sequence). Variable domain in full (rest from reference TRBV5-4 and TRBJ2-3): ETGVTQSPTHLIKTRGQQVTLRCSSQSGHNTVSWYQQALGQGPQFIFQYYREEENGRGNFPPRFSGLQFPNYSSELNVNALELDDSALYLCASGGLAGGRPDTQYFGPGTRLTVL.

Turning to this clonotype: No conserved phenylalanine or tryptophan ends this CDR3, so it is likely a read error. Because the CDR3's place on the DNA is in doubt, the DNA is left out and the CDR3 is given as listed by TCRdb. The chain carries TRBV6-1 and TRBJ2-1; TRBD1, the table's D call, was not compared with the DNA. The CDR3 totals 11 residues, both ends included. The germline V gene has CDR1 MNHNS and CDR2 SASEGT. CDR3 sequence reads: CASSEVEGVFL.

Concerning this clonotype: Given the absence of the conserved phenylalanine or tryptophan at the CDR3 end, a read error is likely. The DNA is omitted, as the CDR3 cannot be located on it reliably, and the CDR3 follows TCRdb's listing. This sequence joins TRBV4-3 and TRBJ2-7; the D call TRBD1 from the table was never checked on the DNA. The CDR3 is made up of 15 amino acids, end residues included. The germline CDR1 and CDR2 sequences are LGHNA and YSLEER. CDR3 in amino acids: CASSQDRWTGREQYL.

Of note for this clonotype: The junction does not match germline at one end; this may be a read error. The rearrangement joins TRBV6-4 to TRBJ2-1; 9 bases fit TRBD2. The germline V gene has CDR1 MRHNA and CDR2 SNTAGT. CDR3 length: 15 residues. The CDR3 sequence: CASSAQGLAGDEQFF. CDR3 nucleotide sequence: TGTGCAAGCAGCGCCCAGGGACTAGCAGGCGATGAGCAGTTCTTC.

This clonotype was seen a few times. A much more abundant neighbour one base away suggests this may be a read error. The chain recombines TRBV5-8 with TRBJ2-1; 13 nucleotides match TRBD2. CDR3 length: 16 residues. Looked up from germline, CDR1 is SGHTS and CDR2 is YDEGEE. V lost 4 bases, J lost 2 bases, and 3 bases stayed unmatched. This CDR3 is CASSMGLAGPYNEQFF. The CDR3 DNA is TGTGCCAGCAGCATGGGACTAGCGGGACCCTACAATGAGCAGTTCTTC. The full variable domain, rest sourced from reference TRBV5-8 and TRBJ2-1, is EAGVTQSPTHLIKTRGQQATLRCSPISGHTSVYWYQQALGLGLQFLLWYDEGEERNRGNFPPRFSGRQFPNYSSELNVNALELEDSALYLCASSMGLAGPYNEQFFGPGTRLTVL.

The sample holds a few counts of this clonotype. An end of the junction differs from the germline gene, which may be a read error. V is TRBV12-3 or TRBV12-4 and J is TRBJ1-2, with D maybe TRBD1 (5 bases). CDR3 length equals 16 residues. CDR3 nucleotides: TGTGCTAGCAGTTTGAGGGGTCTCCCCCAGAATTATGGCTACACCTTC. Protein sequence: CASSLRGLPQNYGYTF.

The chain is built from TRBV29-1 and TRBJ2-1; D gene unclear. In germline, CDR1 is SQVTM, CDR2 ANQGSEA. V lost 7 bases to trimming and J lost 4 bases, with 14 bases between them. The CDR3 has 13 amino acids. DNA of the CDR3: TGCAGCGCCACGCTTGGCTATTACAATGAGCAGTTCTTC. Its translation: CSATLGYYNEQFF.

The chain recombines TRBV7-8 with TRBJ2-1; a weak D match, TRBD1 (5 bases). CDR3 size: 14 residues. Trimming pared 7 bases from V and 3 bases from J, leaving 13 bases between. Germline V lookup: CDR1 SGHVS, CDR2 FQNEAQ. CDR3 region: CASTPNRIYNEQFF. The CDR3 bases are TGTGCCAGCACCCCGAACAGGATCTACAATGAGCAGTTCTTC.

To note about this clonotype: The junction shows a germline mismatch at one end, possibly a read error. The V and J genes are TRBV5-1 and TRBJ2-3; D gene uncertain. Per germline, CDR1 SGHRS and CDR2 YFSETQ. The CDR3 spans 12 residues. CDR3 sequence (DNA): TGCGCCGGCAGCTTGGCTACAGATACGCGGTATTTT. Its protein is CAGSLATDTRYF. The full variable domain, with the rest looked up from reference TRBV5-1 and TRBJ2-3, is KAGVTQTPRYLIKTRGQQVTLSCSPISGHRSVSWYQQTPGQGLQFLFEYFSETQRNKGNFPGRFSGRQFSNSRSEMNVSTLELGDSALYLCAGSLATDTRYFGPGTRLTVL.

The chain combines TRBV11-2 with TRBJ2-5, with 7 bases that match TRBD1. Germline values: CDR1 SGHAT, CDR2 FQNNGV. The CDR3 spans 16 residues. J lost 6 bases, V lost 10 bases, and 20 bases had no gene match. The chain's CDR3 is CANSQTPGRGKKTQYF. The CDR3 nucleotides are TGTGCCAATAGCCAAACTCCTGGCAGGGGGAAAAAGACCCAGTACTTC.

About this clonotype: In this CDR3 the conserved last residue, phenylalanine or tryptophan, is missing, so a read error is likely. No DNA is shown, since the ends of the CDR3 on it are uncertain; the CDR3 is the one TCRdb lists. The chain couples TRBV4-2 to TRBJ2-3; TRBD2, the D gene given by the table, was not confirmed from the DNA. Germline CDR1 is LGHNA and CDR2 is YNFKEQ. 15 amino acids form the CDR3, both terminal residues included. CDR3 loop: CASSQGKGVTDAQYL.